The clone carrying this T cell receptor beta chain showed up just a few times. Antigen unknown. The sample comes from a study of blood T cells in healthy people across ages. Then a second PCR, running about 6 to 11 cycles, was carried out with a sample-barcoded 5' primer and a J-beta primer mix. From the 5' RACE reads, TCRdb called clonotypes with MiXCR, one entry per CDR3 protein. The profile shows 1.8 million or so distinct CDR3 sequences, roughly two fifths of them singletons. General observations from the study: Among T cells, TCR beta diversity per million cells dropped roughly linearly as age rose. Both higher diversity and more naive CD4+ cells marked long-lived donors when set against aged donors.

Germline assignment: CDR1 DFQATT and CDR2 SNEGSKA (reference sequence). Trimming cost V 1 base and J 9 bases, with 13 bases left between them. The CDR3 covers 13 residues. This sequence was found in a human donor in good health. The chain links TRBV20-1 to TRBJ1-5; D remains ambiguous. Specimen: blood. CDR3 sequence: CSARAEISRPQHF. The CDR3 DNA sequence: TGCAGTGCTAGAGCGGAAATATCCCGGCCCCAGCATTTT.